This T cell receptor beta chain was sequenced for a study of chemoradiotherapy in HPV16-positive cancers. Overall study results and limits: Non-HPV-specific T cells did not expand in tumors during treatment, whereas candidate HPV-specific clones and E7-related motifs did.

The germline CDR1 and CDR2 sequences are SNHLY and FYNNEI. The CDR3 is 17 amino acids. With V trimmed by 4 bases and J by 0 bases, 6 bases remained unmatched. This clone was counted only a few times. The antigen is unknown. Samples were taken several times over chemoradiotherapy. Sequenced by immunoSEQ multiplex PCR; TCRdb stores in-frame clones only, minus some. The sample records some 12,000 clones, about 65% being singletons. The V gene is TRBV2, the J gene TRBJ2-2; 9 bases line up with TRBD2. This TCR came from a human donor with HPV-associated anogenital cancer. Sampling took place from a patient who underwent chemoradiotherapy. The CDR3 loop reads CASSARGLASNTGELFF. The CDR3 DNA follows: TGTGCCAGCAGTGCGAGGGGACTAGCATCGAACACCGGGGAGCTGTTTTTT.